This T cell receptor beta chain was sequenced during a study of T-cell memory formation after mild COVID-19. This clonotype has just a few counts. This CDR3 has 13 amino acids. The germline V gene has CDR1 KGHSH and CDR2 LQKENI. Trimming shortened V by 6 bases and J by 7 bases, and 16 bases separated the two germline ends. The 5'RACE method, run with constant-segment primers, produced TCR alpha and TCR beta cDNA libraries (carrying sample barcodes and UMIs). TCRdb reanalysed the 5' RACE reads using MiXCR and keeps one entry per CDR3 protein. This sample has about 290,000 distinct CDR3 sequences, with more than 15% found just once.

V and J are TRBV18 and TRBJ2-7; unclear D gene. This receptor was obtained from a man between 18 and 29 years old who had mild COVID-19 (a few samples of this study predate the infection). Cell type and time point are not known. Input material: PBMCs or a T cell subset sorted from them (not recorded which). CDR3 bases: TGTGCCAGCTCGCCCTGGGCAGGTGAGGAGCAGTACTTC. Encoded protein: CASSPWAGEEQYF.